This T cell receptor beta chain was found in a study of cytomegalovirus exposure and HLA in healthy donors. As regards this clone: Its matching antigen is unknown.

Study observations and caveats: Cytomegalovirus-associated status was assigned to about 160 TCR beta chains. Reports showed the classifier diagnosing cytomegalovirus status with high specificity and sensitivity. Per a later analysis, about 17,000 TCR beta sequences showed association with HLA alleles at 0.05 false discovery rate.

PCR primers comprised 60 Vbeta and 13 Jbeta primers. TCRdb's copy holds only in-frame clones and misses some; the assay was immunoSEQ multiplex PCR. The data show 150,000 to 180,000 clones, about 76% seen once. Germline assignment: CDR1 LNHDA and CDR2 SQIVND (reference sequence). V lost 3 bases and J 8 bases, leaving 19 bases between the germline ends. This CDR3 contains 15 residues. The chain is built from TRBV19 and TRBJ1-2; weak D call: TRBD1 (5 bases). Specimen: PBMCs. This receptor was taken from a man aged 25-45 years in good health and CMV-seropositive. The CDR3 nucleotides read TGTGCCAGTAGTATGTCTAATACAGGAGTAGACGGCTACACCTTC. This codes for CASSMSNTGVDGYTF.